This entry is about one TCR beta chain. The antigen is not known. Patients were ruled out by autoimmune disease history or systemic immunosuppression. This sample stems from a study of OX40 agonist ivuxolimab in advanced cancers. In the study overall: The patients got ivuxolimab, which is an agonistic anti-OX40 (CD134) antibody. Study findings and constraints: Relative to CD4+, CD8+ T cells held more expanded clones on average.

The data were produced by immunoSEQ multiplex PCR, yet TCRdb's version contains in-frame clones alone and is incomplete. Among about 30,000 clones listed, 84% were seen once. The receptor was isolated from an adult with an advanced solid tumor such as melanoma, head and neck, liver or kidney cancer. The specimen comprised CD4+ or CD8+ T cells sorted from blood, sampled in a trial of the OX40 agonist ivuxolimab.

This CDR3 reads CASSYSGGGNEQFF. In DNA, the CDR3 is TGTGCCAGCAGTTACTCGGGGGGTGGTAATGAGCAGTTCTTC. V gene TRBV6-5 combines with J gene TRBJ2-1, with a weak D call TRBD2 (6 bases). The CDR3 extends over 14 amino acids. V was shortened by 0 bases and J by 7 bases, with 10 bases between the two germline ends. Germline V gene sequence: CDR1 MNHEY, CDR2 SVGAGI.